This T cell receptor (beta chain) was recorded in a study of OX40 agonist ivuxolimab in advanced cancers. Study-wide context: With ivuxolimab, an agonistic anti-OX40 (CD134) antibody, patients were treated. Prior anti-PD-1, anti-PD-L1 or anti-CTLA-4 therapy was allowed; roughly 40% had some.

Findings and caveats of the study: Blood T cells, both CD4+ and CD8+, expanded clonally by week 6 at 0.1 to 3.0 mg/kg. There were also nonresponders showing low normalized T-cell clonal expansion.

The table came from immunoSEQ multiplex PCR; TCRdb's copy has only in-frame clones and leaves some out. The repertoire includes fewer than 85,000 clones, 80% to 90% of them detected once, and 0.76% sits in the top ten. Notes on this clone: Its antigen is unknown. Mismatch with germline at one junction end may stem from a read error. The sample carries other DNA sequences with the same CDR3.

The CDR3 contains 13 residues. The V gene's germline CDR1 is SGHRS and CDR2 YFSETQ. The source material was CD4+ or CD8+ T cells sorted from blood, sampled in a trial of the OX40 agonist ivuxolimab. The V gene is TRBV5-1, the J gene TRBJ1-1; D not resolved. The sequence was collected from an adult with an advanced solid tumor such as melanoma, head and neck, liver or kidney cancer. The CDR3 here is CASSFMLNTEAFF. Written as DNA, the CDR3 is TGTGCCAGCAGCTTTATGTTGAACACTGAAGCTTTCTTT.